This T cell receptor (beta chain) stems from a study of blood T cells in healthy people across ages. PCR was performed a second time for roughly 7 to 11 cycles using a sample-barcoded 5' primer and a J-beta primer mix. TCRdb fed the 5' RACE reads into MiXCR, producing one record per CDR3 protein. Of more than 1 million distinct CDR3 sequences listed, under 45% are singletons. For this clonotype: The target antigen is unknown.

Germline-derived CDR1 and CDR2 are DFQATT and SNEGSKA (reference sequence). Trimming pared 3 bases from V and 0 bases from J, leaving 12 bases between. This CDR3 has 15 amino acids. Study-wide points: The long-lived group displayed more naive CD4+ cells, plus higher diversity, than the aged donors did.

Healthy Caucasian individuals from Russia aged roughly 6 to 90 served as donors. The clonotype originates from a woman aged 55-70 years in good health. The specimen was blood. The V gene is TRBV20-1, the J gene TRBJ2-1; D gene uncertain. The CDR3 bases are TGCAGTGCTAGGAGGCCCTTAAGCTCCTACAATGAGCAGTTCTTC. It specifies CSARRPLSSYNEQFF.